The following is a T cell receptor beta chain sequence with its context. Antigen: not known. Sequencing templates came from extracted RNA that was reverse transcribed into cDNA. The data were produced by immunoSEQ multiplex PCR, yet TCRdb's version contains in-frame clones alone and is incomplete. The repertoire consists of about 180,000 clones, with roughly 50% occurring once and the leading ten covering 10% to 11%. Treatment defined: oral pan-JAK inhibitor, 5-10 mg twice daily. The data were taken from a study of CD8+ T cells in alopecia areata. Study-level points and caveats: It was lesional scalp, especially alopecia totalis/universalis, that showed higher clonality than normal scalp.

Germline V gene lookup returns CDR1 SQVTM and CDR2 ANQGSEA. The CDR3 is made up of 13 amino acids. Between the trimmed V and J ends, which lost 7 bases and 5 bases, there was a span of 17 bases. The sample consisted of CD8+ T cells sorted from blood, taken at week 24, from a patient treated with tofacitinib. The source of this sequence is a human donor with alopecia areata. The rearrangement links TRBV29-1 to TRBJ1-1, with a tentative D call TRBD1 (6 bases). CDR3 coding DNA: TGCAGCGCTATCCCAGGGGTTCAAACTGAAGCTTTCTTT. This codes for CSAIPGVQTEAFF.